Reported below is one T cell receptor beta chain. The record originates from a study of cytomegalovirus exposure and HLA in healthy donors. Study summary: Previous work identified 100 million or so unique TCR beta sequences from around 180 million T cells.

PCR was performed using 60 Vbeta and 13 Jbeta primers. The repertoire was sequenced with immunoSEQ multiplex PCR; TCRdb's copy has only in-frame clones and lacks some. The top ten clones hold 3.6% of a sample with about 32,000 clones, 65% to 90% of them seen once. CDR1 and CDR2 from the germline V gene are MNHEY and SVGAGI. The J segment lost 7 bases and the V segment lost 6 bases, leaving 7 bases of the junction unmatched. This CDR3 comprises 14 residues. J is TRBJ2-1 and V is TRBV6-5; 9 positions agree with TRBD2. The sequenced material came from PBMCs. The receptor was isolated from a woman younger than 35 in good health and CMV-seronegative. The CDR3 loop is CASSSGGPGNEQFF. CDR3 coding DNA: TGTGCCAGCAGCAGCGGGGGGCCGGGGAATGAGCAGTTCTTC.